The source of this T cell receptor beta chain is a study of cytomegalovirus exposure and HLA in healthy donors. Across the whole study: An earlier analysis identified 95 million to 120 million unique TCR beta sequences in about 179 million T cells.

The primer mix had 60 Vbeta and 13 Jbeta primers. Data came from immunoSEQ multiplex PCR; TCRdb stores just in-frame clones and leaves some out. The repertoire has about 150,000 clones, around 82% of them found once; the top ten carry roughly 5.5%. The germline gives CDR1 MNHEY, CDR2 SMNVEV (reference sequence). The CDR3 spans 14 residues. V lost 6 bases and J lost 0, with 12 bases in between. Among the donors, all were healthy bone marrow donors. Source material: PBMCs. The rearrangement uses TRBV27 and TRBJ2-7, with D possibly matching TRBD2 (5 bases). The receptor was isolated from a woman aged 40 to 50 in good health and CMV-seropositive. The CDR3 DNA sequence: TGTGCCAGCAGGCGGGCCTATACCTCCTACGAGCAGTACTTC. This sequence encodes CASRRAYTSYEQYF.